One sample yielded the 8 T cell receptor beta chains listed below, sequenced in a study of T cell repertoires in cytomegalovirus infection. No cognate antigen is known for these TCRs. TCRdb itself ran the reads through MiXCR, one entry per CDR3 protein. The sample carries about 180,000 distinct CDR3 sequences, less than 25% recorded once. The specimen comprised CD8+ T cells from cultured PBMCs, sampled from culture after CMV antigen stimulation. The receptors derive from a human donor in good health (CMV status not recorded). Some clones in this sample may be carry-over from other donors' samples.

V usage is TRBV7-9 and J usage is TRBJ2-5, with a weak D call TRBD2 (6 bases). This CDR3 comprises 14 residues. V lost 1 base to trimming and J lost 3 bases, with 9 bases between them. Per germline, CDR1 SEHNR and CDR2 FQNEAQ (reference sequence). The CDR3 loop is CASSLGGEKETQYF. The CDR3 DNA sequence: TGTGCCAGCAGCTTAGGCGGGGAGAAAGAGACCCAGTACTTC.

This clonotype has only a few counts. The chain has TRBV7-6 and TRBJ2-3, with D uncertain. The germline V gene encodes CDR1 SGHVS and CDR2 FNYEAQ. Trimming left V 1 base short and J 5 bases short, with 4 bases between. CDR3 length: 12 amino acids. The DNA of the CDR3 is TGTGCCAGCAGCTTAGATCGAGATACGCAGTATTTT. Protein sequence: CASSLDRDTQYF.

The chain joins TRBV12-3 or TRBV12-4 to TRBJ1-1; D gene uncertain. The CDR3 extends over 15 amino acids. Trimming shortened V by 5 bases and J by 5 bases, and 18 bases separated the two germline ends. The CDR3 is CASSHGLTPETEAFF. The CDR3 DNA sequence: TGTGCCAGCAGTCATGGACTGACCCCGGAGACTGAAGCTTTCTTT.

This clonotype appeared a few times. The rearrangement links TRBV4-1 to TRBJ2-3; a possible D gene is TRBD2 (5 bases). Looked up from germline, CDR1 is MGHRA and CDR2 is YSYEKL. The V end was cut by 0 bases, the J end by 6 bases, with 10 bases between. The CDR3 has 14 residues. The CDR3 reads CASSQDRELDTQYF. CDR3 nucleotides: TGCGCCAGCAGCCAAGACCGGGAATTGGATACGCAGTATTTT.

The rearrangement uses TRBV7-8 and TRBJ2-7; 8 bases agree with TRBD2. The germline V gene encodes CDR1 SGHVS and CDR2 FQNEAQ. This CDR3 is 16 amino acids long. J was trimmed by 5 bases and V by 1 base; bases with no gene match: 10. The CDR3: CASSLEVTSAGHEQYF. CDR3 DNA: TGTGCCAGCAGCTTAGAAGTGACTAGCGCGGGCCACGAGCAGTACTTC.

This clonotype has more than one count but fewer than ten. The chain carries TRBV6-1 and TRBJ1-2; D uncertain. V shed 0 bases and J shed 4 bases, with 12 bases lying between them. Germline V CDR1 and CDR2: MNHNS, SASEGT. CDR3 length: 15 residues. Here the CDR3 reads CASSEAQGAAYGYTF. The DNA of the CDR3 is TGTGCCAGCAGTGAAGCGCAAGGAGCGGCCTATGGCTACACCTTC.

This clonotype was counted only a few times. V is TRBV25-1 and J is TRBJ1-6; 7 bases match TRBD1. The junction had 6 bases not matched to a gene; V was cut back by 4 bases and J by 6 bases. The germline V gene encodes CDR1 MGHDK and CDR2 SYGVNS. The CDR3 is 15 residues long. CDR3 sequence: CASSGRDSLNSPLHF. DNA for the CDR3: TGTGCCAGCAGTGGCCGGGACAGCCTTAATTCACCCCTCCACTTT.

This CDR3 is CSARAGSSYNEQFF. CDR3 DNA sequence: TGCAGTGCACGGGCTGGGAGCTCCTACAATGAGCAGTTCTTC. V gene TRBV20-1 combines with J gene TRBJ2-1; perhaps TRBD2 as D (5 bases). This CDR3 region has 14 residues. V was trimmed by 6 bases and J by 0 bases, leaving 12 bases between them. Germline lookup yields CDR1 DFQATT and CDR2 SNEGSKA (reference sequence).